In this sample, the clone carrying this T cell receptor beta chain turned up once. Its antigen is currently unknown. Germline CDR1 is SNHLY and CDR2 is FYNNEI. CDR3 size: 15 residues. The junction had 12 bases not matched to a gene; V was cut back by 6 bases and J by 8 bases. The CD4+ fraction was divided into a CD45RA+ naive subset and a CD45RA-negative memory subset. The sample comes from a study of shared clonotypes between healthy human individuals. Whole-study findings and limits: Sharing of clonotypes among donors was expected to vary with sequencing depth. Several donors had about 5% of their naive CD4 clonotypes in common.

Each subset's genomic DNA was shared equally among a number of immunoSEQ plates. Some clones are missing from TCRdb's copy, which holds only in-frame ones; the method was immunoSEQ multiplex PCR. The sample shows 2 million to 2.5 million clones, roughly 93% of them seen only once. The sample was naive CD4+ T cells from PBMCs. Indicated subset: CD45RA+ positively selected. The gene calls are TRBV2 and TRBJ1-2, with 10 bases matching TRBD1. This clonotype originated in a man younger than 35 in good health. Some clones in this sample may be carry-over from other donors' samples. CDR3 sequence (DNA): TGTGCCAGCAGCGCCGGGGGACAGGGGTTGTTGGGCTACACCTTC. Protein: CASSAGGQGLLGYTF.